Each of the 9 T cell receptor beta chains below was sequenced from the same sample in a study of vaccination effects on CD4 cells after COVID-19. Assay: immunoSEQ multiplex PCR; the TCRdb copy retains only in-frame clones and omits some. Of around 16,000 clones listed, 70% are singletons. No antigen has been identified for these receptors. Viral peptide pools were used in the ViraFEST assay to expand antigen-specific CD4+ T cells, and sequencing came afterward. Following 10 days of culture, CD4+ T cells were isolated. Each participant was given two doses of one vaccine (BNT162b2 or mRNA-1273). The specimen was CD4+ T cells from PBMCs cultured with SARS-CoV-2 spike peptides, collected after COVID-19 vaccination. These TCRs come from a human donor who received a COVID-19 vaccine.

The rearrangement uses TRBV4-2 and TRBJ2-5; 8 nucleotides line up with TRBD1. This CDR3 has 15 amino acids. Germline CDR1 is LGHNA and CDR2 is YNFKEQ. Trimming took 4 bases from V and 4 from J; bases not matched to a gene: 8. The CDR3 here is CASSPPGQGRETQYF. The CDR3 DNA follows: TGTGCCAGCAGCCCTCCCGGACAGGGTCGAGAGACCCAGTACTTC.

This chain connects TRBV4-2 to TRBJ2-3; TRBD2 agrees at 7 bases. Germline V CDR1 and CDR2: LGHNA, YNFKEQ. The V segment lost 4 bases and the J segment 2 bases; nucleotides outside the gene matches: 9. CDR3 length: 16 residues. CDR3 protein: CASSRGGGGNTDTQYF. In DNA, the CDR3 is TGTGCCAGCAGCCGAGGAGGCGGGGGAAACACAGATACGCAGTATTTT.

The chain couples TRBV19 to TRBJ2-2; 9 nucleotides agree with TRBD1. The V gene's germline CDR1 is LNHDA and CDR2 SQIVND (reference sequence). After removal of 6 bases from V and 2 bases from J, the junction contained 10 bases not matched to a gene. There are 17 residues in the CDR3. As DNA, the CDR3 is TGTGCCAGTAGAACCCCTTGGGGACAGGGCAACACCGGGGAGCTGTTTTTT. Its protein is CASRTPWGQGNTGELFF.

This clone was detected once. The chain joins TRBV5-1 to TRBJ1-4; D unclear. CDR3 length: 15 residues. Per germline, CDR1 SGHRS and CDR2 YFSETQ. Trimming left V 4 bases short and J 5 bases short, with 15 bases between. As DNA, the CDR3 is TGCGCCAGCAGCCCAGCTCGGGCCCGGAATGAAAAACTGTTTTTT. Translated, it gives CASSPARARNEKLFF.

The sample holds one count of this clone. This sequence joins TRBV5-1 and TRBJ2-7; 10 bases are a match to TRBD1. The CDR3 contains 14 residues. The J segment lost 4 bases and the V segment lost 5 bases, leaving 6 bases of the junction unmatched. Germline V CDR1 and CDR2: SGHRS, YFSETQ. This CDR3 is CASRSRQGAYEQYF. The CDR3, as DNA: TGCGCCAGCAGAAGTCGACAGGGGGCGTACGAGCAGTACTTC.

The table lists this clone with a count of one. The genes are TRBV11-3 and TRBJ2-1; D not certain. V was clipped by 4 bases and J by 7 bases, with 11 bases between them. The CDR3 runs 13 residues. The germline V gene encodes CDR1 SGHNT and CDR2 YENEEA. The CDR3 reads CASSSRPENEQFF. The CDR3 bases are TGTGCCAGCAGCTCCCGCCCGGAGAATGAGCAGTTCTTC.

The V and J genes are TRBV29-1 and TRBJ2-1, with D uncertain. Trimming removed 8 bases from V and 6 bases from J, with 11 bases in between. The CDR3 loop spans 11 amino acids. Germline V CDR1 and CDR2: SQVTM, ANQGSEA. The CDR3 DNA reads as TGCAGCTATGACCAACCCAATGAGCAGTTCTTC. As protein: CSYDQPNEQFF.

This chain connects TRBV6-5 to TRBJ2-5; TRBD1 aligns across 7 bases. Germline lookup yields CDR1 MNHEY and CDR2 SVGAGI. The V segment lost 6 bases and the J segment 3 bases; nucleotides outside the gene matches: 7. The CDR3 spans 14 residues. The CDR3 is CASRDPTGKETQYF. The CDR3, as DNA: TGTGCCAGCAGAGACCCGACAGGGAAAGAGACCCAGTACTTC.

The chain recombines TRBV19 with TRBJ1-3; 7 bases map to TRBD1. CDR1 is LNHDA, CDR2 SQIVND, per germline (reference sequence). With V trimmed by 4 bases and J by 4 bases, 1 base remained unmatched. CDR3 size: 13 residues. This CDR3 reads CASSRDSGNTIYF. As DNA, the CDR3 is TGTGCCAGTAGTAGGGACAGCGGAAACACCATATATTTT.